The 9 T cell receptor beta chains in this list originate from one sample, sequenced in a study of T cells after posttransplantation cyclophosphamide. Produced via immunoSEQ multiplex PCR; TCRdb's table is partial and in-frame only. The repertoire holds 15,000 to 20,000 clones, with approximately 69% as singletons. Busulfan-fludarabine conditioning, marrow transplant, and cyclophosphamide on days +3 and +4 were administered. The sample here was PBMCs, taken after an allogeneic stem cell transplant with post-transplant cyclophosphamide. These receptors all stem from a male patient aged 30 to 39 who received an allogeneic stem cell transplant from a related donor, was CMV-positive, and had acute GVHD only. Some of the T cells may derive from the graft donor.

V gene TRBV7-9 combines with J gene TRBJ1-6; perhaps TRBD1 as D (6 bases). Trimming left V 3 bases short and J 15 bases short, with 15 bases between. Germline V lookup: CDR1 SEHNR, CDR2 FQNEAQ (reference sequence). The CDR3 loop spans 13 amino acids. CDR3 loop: CASSFGDTDGLHF. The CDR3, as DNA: TGTGCCAGCAGCTTTGGGGACACGGACGGCCTCCACTTT.

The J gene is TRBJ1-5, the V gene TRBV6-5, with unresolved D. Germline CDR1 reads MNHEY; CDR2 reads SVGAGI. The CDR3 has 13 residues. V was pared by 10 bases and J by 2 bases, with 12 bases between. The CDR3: CATSRVRNQPQHF. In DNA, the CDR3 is TGTGCCACCAGCCGGGTCCGCAATCAGCCCCAGCATTTT.

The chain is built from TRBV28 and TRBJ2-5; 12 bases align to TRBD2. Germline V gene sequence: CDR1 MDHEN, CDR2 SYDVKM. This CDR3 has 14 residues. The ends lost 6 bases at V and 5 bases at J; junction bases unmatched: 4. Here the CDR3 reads CASSLAGGRETQYF. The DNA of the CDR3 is TGTGCCAGCAGCCTAGCGGGGGGGCGTGAGACCCAGTACTTC. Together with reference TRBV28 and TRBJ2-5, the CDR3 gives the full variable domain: DVKVTQSSRYLVKRTGEKVFLECVQDMDHENMFWYRQDPGLGLRLIYFSYDVKMKEKGDIPEGYSVSREKKERFSLILESASTNQTSMYLCASSLAGGRETQYFGPGTRLLVL.

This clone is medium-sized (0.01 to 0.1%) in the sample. DNA for the CDR3: TGTGCCAGCAGCTTGGAGTGGGCCCTCGGGGACGAGCAGTACTTC. This translates into CASSLEWALGDEQYF. This chain joins TRBV5-6 and TRBJ2-7; perhaps TRBD2 as D (5 bases). The length of the CDR3 is 15 residues. Trimming removed 0 bases at V and 5 bases at J, with 15 bases between. CDR1 and CDR2 from the germline V gene are SGHDT and YYEEEE.

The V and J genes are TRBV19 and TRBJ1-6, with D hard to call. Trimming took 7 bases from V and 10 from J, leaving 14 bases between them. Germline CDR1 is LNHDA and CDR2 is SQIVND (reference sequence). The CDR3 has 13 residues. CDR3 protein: CASKIFEGSPLHF. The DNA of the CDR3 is TGTGCCAGTAAGATCTTTGAGGGCTCACCCCTCCACTTT.

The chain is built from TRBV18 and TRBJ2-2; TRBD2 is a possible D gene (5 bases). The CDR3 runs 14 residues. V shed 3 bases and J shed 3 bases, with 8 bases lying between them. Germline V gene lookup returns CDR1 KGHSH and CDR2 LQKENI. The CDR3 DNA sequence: TGTGCCAGCTCACCCCAACTAGACACCGGGGAGCTGTTTTTT. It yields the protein CASSPQLDTGELFF.

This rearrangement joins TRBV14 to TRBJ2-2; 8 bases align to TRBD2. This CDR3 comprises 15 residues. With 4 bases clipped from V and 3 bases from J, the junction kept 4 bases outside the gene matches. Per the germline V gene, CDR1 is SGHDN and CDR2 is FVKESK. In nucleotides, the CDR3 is TGTGCCAGCAGCCGCACTAGCGGATACACCGGGGAGCTGTTTTTT. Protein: CASSRTSGYTGELFF.

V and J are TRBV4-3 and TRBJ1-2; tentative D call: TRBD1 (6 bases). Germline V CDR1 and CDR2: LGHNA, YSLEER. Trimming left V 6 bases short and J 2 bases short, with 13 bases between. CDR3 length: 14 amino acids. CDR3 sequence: CASSREGENYGYTF. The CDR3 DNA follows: TGCGCCAGCAGTCGGGAGGGGGAGAACTATGGCTACACCTTC.

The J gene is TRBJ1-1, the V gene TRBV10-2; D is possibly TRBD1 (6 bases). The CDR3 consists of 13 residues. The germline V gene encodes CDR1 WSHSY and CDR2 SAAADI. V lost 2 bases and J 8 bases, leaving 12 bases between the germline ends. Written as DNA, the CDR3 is TGCGCCAGCAGTGAGGTTCCAAGGGGGGAAGCTTTCTTT. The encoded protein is CASSEVPRGEAFF.